These 30 T cell receptor beta chains originate from one sample sequenced in a study of type 1 and type 2 diabetes patients. PCR was run on genomic DNA. The TCR beta CDR3 region was amplified using 30 forward and 13 reverse primers. Each CDR3 protein gets one entry after TCRdb re-called the multiplex PCR reads with MiXCR. The table includes 250,000 to 300,000 distinct CDR3 sequences, more than 40% detected once. The sequenced sample was peripheral blood mononuclear cells (PBMCs). The receptors here all came from a man between 18 and 35 years old with type 2 diabetes.

The rearrangement uses TRBV12-3 or TRBV12-4 and TRBJ1-4; 7 positions match TRBD1. The length of the CDR3 is 15 residues. The ends lost 6 bases at V and 7 bases at J; junction bases unmatched: 11. CDR3 in DNA: TGTGCCAGCAGCTCGACAGGGACCGGAGGTGAAAAACTGTTTTTT. Amino acid sequence: CASSSTGTGGEKLFF.

The table lists this clonotype with many counts. V is TRBV30 and J is TRBJ1-1; D is undetermined. CDR1 is GTSNPN, CDR2 SVGIG, per germline (reference sequence). The length of the CDR3 is 13 residues. V was pared by 5 bases and J by 0 bases, with 10 bases between. The CDR3 spells CAWSSLMNTEAFF. Here the CDR3 DNA reads TGTGCCTGGTCTAGTTTAATGAACACTGAAGCTTTCTTT.

Details on this clonotype: The conserved phenylalanine or tryptophan is not found at the CDR3 terminus, so this likely reflects a read error. This rearrangement joins TRBV7-8 to TRBJ2-7; D may be TRBD2 (6 bases). CDR3 size: 13 residues. V lost 10 bases and J lost 1, with 14 bases in between. From germline, CDR1 is SGHVS and CDR2 FQNEAQ. The DNA for the CDR3 is TGTGCCACCGACTTGCGGGGATCCTACGAGCAGTACCTC. The encoded protein is CATDLRGSYEQYL.

Points on this clonotype: Being one base from a much bigger clone, this may be a read error. V gene TRBV12-3 or TRBV12-4 combines with J gene TRBJ1-2; the D is unclear. The CDR3 sequence is 12 residues long. V lost 6 bases to trimming and J lost 0 bases, with 5 bases between them. The CDR3 DNA reads as TGTGCCAGCAGCCCACCTAACTATGGCTACACCTTC. Encoded protein: CASSPPNYGYTF.

The chain recombines TRBV5-1 with TRBJ2-7; D is perhaps TRBD2 (7 bases). Between the trimmed V and J ends, which lost 4 bases and 4 bases, there was a span of 18 bases. The CDR3 length is 15 residues. Germline CDR1 is SGHRS and CDR2 is YFSETQ. CDR3 protein: CASSLGGGGQYEQYF. Here the CDR3 DNA reads TGCGCCAGCAGCCTTGGCGGCGGGGGCCAGTACGAGCAGTACTTC.

V usage is TRBV9 and J usage is TRBJ1-5; D is possibly TRBD1 (6 bases). V lost 4 bases, J lost 6 bases, and 17 bases lay in between. CDR1 SGDLS and CDR2 YYNGEE come from the germline V gene. The CDR3 consists of 15 residues. CDR3 coding DNA: TGTGCCAGCAGCCCAGACCCAGGGGTGGGTCAGCCCCAGCATTTT. It encodes CASSPDPGVGQPQHF.

This clonotype was seen only once. The chain recombines TRBV19 with TRBJ1-5; D is possibly TRBD1 (5 bases). The length of the CDR3 is 13 residues. Germline assignment: CDR1 LNHDA and CDR2 SQIVND (reference sequence). The ends were cut back, 5 bases at V and 5 bases at J, with 10 bases in the middle. The CDR3 spells CASSYGTDQPQHF. CDR3 nucleotides: TGTGCCAGTAGTTACGGGACGGATCAGCCCCAGCATTTT.

The genes are TRBV28 and TRBJ2-2, with 9 positions matching TRBD1. The CDR3 totals 18 residues. Germline trimming cut 2 bases from V and 4 bases from J; bases unmatched to any gene: 11. The V gene's germline CDR1 is MDHEN and CDR2 SYDVKM. This CDR3 reads CASSLGGTGRLATGELFF. The CDR3 bases are TGTGCCAGCAGTTTAGGCGGGACAGGGAGACTTGCCACCGGGGAGCTGTTTTTT.

This clonotype has just a few counts. V usage is TRBV7-8 and J usage is TRBJ2-5; 12 bases are a match to TRBD2. The germline V gene encodes CDR1 SGHVS and CDR2 FQNEAQ. The CDR3 consists of 17 residues. Germline trimming cut 3 bases from V and 4 bases from J; bases unmatched to any gene: 9. CDR3: CASSLSSGGAPLETQYF. In DNA, the CDR3 is TGTGCCAGCAGCTTGTCTAGCGGGGGGGCCCCCTTAGAGACCCAGTACTTC.

V and J are TRBV10-1 and TRBJ2-7; D is unresolved. The CDR3 loop spans 12 amino acids. V gave up 0 bases and J gave up 8 bases, with 8 bases separating them. Per the germline V gene, CDR1 is WNHNN and CDR2 is SYGVQD (reference sequence). The CDR3 DNA reads TGCGCCAGCAGTGAGTCGGGGTACAAGCAGTACTTC. As protein: CASSESGYKQYF.

The chain is built from TRBV13 and TRBJ2-1; D is possibly TRBD1 or TRBD2 (5 bases each). CDR1 and CDR2 from the germline V gene are PRHDT and FYEKMQ (reference sequence). This CDR3 has 13 amino acids. Trimming left V 5 bases short and J 8 bases short, with 13 bases between. The CDR3 DNA sequence: TGTGCCAGCAGCCATTCTATGGGGGATGAGCAGTTCTTC. It specifies CASSHSMGDEQFF. Combining the CDR3 with reference TRBV13 and TRBJ2-1 gives the whole variable domain AAGVIQSPRHLIKEKRETATLKCYPIPRHDTVYWYQQGPGQDPQFLISFYEKMQSDKGSIPDRFSAQQFSDYHSELNMSSLELGDSALYFCASSHSMGDEQFFGPGTRLTVL.

V gene TRBV6-5 combines with J gene TRBJ2-2; D is ambiguous. CDR1 is MNHEY and CDR2 is SVGAGI in the germline V gene. The length of the CDR3 is 14 residues. Between the trimmed V and J ends, which lost 8 bases and 9 bases, there was a span of 19 bases. In DNA form, the CDR3 reads TGTGCCAGCGGTCCGCAGGCCCCTCGGTGGGAGCTGTTTTTT. It yields the protein CASGPQAPRWELFF.

A few counts support this clonotype. The chain is built from TRBV12-3 or TRBV12-4 and TRBJ2-7; D is perhaps TRBD1 (6 bases). Between the trimmed V and J ends, which lost 5 bases and 3 bases, there was a span of 8 bases. The CDR3 runs to 12 residues. The CDR3 reads CASSTGYYEQYF. DNA for the CDR3: TGTGCCAGCAGTACAGGGTACTACGAGCAGTACTTC.

Turning to this clonotype: Germline is not matched at one junction end, which may reflect a read error. For the CDR3, the DNA is TGTGCCAACAGTTCGCCTGGACGTGGGGGTGAAGCTTTCTTT. This gives the protein CANSSPGRGGEAFF. V gene TRBV6-1 combines with J gene TRBJ1-1; possibly TRBD1 for D (5 bases). The CDR3 length is 14 residues. Germline CDR1 and CDR2: MNHNS and SASEGT.

This clonotype was picked up many times. The genes are TRBV7-6 and TRBJ2-3; D is ambiguous. Between the trimmed V and J ends, which lost 3 bases and 0 bases, there was a span of 4 bases. Germline V gives CDR1 SGHVS, CDR2 FNYEAQ. The CDR3 loop spans 13 amino acids. The CDR3 loop is CASSFQSTDTQYF. CDR3 DNA: TGTGCCAGCAGCTTCCAAAGCACAGATACGCAGTATTTT.

A word on this clonotype: The germline gene is not matched at one end of the junction; a read error may be the cause. This chain links TRBV25-1 with TRBJ2-5, with D uncertain. The CDR3 runs 13 residues. CDR1 and CDR2 from the germline V gene are MGHDK and SYGVNS. This CDR3 reads CASSVRKNNEQSF. The DNA of the CDR3 is TGTGCCAGCAGTGTCCGGAAAAACAATGAGCAGTCCTTC.

The V call is TRBV29-1, the J call TRBJ2-1; tentatively, D is TRBD2 (7 bases). The CDR3 has 15 residues. The germline gives CDR1 SQVTM, CDR2 ANQGSEA. V lost 7 bases and J lost 0, with 16 bases in between. For the CDR3, the DNA is TGCAGCGATATACAGGGACTAAGCTCCTACAATGAGCAGTTCTTC. Encoded protein: CSDIQGLSSYNEQFF.

This clonotype was seen at least ten times. The gene calls are TRBV19 and TRBJ1-1; D uncertain. Germline values: CDR1 LNHDA, CDR2 SQIVND (reference sequence). The CDR3 spans 11 residues. The V and J ends lost 7 bases and 1 base respectively, with 4 bases between them. CDR3 sequence (DNA): TGTGCCAGTACGGAGAACACTGAAGCTTTCTTT. Translated, it gives CASTENTEAFF.

The rearrangement joins TRBV19 to TRBJ2-5; 8 bases fit TRBD1. Trimming took 2 bases from V and 7 from J; bases not matched to a gene: 9. Looked up from germline, CDR1 is LNHDA and CDR2 is SQIVND (reference sequence). CDR3 size: 15 residues. CDR3 protein: CASSISTGAGGTQYF. The DNA for the CDR3 is TGTGCCAGTAGTATATCGACAGGGGCCGGAGGGACCCAGTACTTC.

This clonotype was seen a handful of times. V gene TRBV27 combines with J gene TRBJ2-2, with D hard to call. The CDR3 totals 12 residues. The V and J ends lost 8 bases and 5 bases respectively, with 9 bases between them. The V gene's germline CDR1 is MNHEY and CDR2 SMNVEV (reference sequence). This chain's CDR3 is CASAGLTGELFF. The CDR3 nucleotides are TGTGCCAGCGCCGGGCTGACCGGGGAGCTGTTTTTT.

The J gene is TRBJ2-7, the V gene TRBV6-1; D gene ambiguous. V was pared by 5 bases and J by 4 bases, with 3 bases between. The CDR3 has 10 residues. CDR1 and CDR2 (germline): MNHNS, SASEGT. The DNA of the CDR3 is TGTGCCAGCAGTCGGTACGAGCAGTACTTC. The encoded protein is CASSRYEQYF.

The chain recombines TRBV6-6 with TRBJ1-2; 8 bases are a match to TRBD1. This CDR3 has 14 amino acids. From germline, CDR1 is MNHNY and CDR2 SVGAGI (reference sequence). V trimming: 0 bases; J trimming: 6 bases; junction bases outside the gene matches: 3. CDR3 sequence: CASSYSTGAHGYTF. DNA of the CDR3: TGTGCCAGCAGTTACTCGACAGGGGCGCATGGCTACACCTTC.

This clonotype was found many times. This chain uses TRBV2 with TRBJ2-5; D may be TRBD2 (6 bases). There are 15 residues in the CDR3. Per the germline V gene, CDR1 is SNHLY and CDR2 is FYNNEI. V lost 3 bases to trimming and J lost 2 bases, with 13 bases between them. For the CDR3, the DNA is TGTGCCAGCAGTGAGAGTCGGGGGAAGCAAGAGACCCAGTACTTC. As protein: CASSESRGKQETQYF.

This clonotype was seen a few times. The gene calls are TRBV2 and TRBJ2-2; 9 nucleotides align to TRBD1. Germline V gene sequence: CDR1 SNHLY, CDR2 FYNNEI. V shed 2 bases and J 8 bases; nucleotides not matched to a gene: 6. This CDR3 has 15 amino acids. The CDR3 region has the DNA TGTGCCAGCAGTGAAACGGACAGGGGCATGGGGGAGCTGTTTTTT. This encodes CASSETDRGMGELFF.

This sequence joins TRBV15 and TRBJ2-6; TRBD1 matches at 10 bases. Per germline, CDR1 LNHNV and CDR2 YYDKDF (reference sequence). The CDR3 has 18 residues. V lost 8 bases, J lost 0 bases, and 10 bases stayed unmatched. CDR3 residues: CATPSGTGASSGANVLTF. The CDR3 DNA reads as TGTGCCACCCCCTCCGGGACAGGGGCCAGCTCTGGGGCCAACGTCCTGACTTTC.

The chain employs TRBV7-8 and TRBJ2-7; 8 nucleotides line up with TRBD1. Germline V gene sequence: CDR1 SGHVS, CDR2 FQNEAQ. Losses at the gene ends were 5 bases for V and 4 bases for J; bases not matched to a gene: 13. This CDR3 contains 16 residues. CDR3 in amino acids: CASSLRTGIVGYEQYF. DNA of the CDR3: TGTGCCAGCAGCCTACGGACAGGGATAGTAGGGTACGAGCAGTACTTC. Full variable domain (rest looked up from reference TRBV7-8 and TRBJ2-7): GAGVSQSPRYKVAKRGQDVALRCDPISGHVSLFWYQQALGQGPEFLTYFQNEAQLDKSGLPSDRFFAERPEGSVSTLKIQRTQQEDSAVYLCASSLRTGIVGYEQYFGPGTRLTVT.

This chain links TRBV20-1 with TRBJ1-1; TRBD1 agrees at 8 bases. Trimming cost V 3 bases and J 3 bases; bases outside gene matches: 6. The CDR3 loop spans 14 amino acids. The germline CDR1 and CDR2 sequences are DFQATT and SNEGSKA (reference sequence). The CDR3 reads CSARGQALYTEAFF. Here the CDR3 DNA reads TGCAGTGCTAGGGGACAGGCCTTATACACTGAAGCTTTCTTT.

V gene TRBV7-8 combines with J gene TRBJ2-5; D remains ambiguous. The CDR3 is made up of 11 amino acids. Trimming cost V 8 bases and J 7 bases, with 11 bases left between them. Germline CDR1 reads SGHVS; CDR2 reads FQNEAQ. The CDR3 sequence: CASGPMGTQYF. CDR3 nucleotides: TGTGCCAGCGGGCCAATGGGGACCCAGTACTTC.

The rearrangement joins TRBV12-3 or TRBV12-4 to TRBJ2-5; D uncertain. Deletions cut 4 bases from V and 2 bases from J, with 5 bases between. CDR3 length equals 12 residues. CDR3 sequence (DNA): TGTGCCAGCAGTTCAGTTCAAGAGACCCAGTACTTC. Its protein product is CASSSVQETQYF.

The chain couples TRBV5-6 to TRBJ2-1, with 9 bases aligning to TRBD2. From germline, CDR1 is SGHDT and CDR2 YYEEEE. V shed 9 bases and J 5 bases; nucleotides not matched to a gene: 15. The CDR3 has 16 residues. The CDR3 DNA sequence: TGTGCCACCAGTGATTTTAAAGCGGGGGGCCACAATGAGCAGTTCTTC. This sequence encodes CATSDFKAGGHNEQFF. The whole variable domain, filled in from reference TRBV5-6 and TRBJ2-1, reads DAGVTQSPTHLIKTRGQQVTLRCSPKSGHDTVSWYQQALGQGPQFIFQYYEEEERQRGNFPDRFSGHQFPNYSSELNVNALLLGDSALYLCATSDFKAGGHNEQFFGPGTRLTVL.